This TCR beta chain was documented in a study of low-dose radiotherapy and immunotherapy resistance in tumors. With TRAV- and TRBV-specific primers, first-strand cDNA was made, covering the alpha and beta chains. The TCRs were subjected to amplification over about 19 PCR cycles employing a constant-region primer in conjunction with a V-primer adapter. One entry per CDR3 protein, called by TCRdb with MiXCR from the reads. Here the sample spans more than 90,000 distinct CDR3 sequences, around 21% being singletons. The time point denotes: after trial treatment. The treatment denotes: LDRT plus nivolumab, ipilimumab, low-dose cyclophosphamide and aspirin (RACIN trial). The sample consisted of PBMCs, taken after low-dose radiotherapy plus immunotherapy. This clonotype was obtained from a male donor with prostate cancer.

The CDR3 reads CASSVVNYGYTF. The CDR3 DNA sequence: TGTGCCAGCAGCGTAGTGAACTATGGCTACACCTTC. The chain is built from TRBV9 and TRBJ1-2, with D hard to call. This CDR3 has 12 residues. Germline lookup yields CDR1 SGDLS and CDR2 YYNGEE. Trimming took 0 bases from V and 2 from J, leaving 2 bases between them.